One sample yielded the 26 T cell receptor beta chains listed below, sequenced in a study of radiation and T cells in renal cell carcinoma. Produced via immunoSEQ multiplex PCR; TCRdb's table is partial and in-frame only. The table includes over 10,000 clones, around two thirds detected once. The treatment is: treatment-naive control, cytoreductive nephrectomy. The sequencing here drew on tumor tissue, taken from a patient whose treatment was nephrectomy without radiotherapy. The origin of the receptors is an elderly woman with renal cell carcinoma.

The CDR3 nucleotides are TGCAGCGTTGGATTTCAAGAGACCCAGTACTTC. Translated, it gives CSVGFQETQYF. The J gene is TRBJ2-5, the V gene TRBV29-1; D remains ambiguous. The V and J ends lost 4 bases and 2 bases respectively, with 5 bases between them. The CDR3 covers 11 residues. CDR1 and CDR2 (germline): SQVTM, ANQGSEA.

This clone turned up a few times. The V and J genes are TRBV5-1 and TRBJ1-1, with a weak D call TRBD1 (5 bases). Germline values: CDR1 SGHRS, CDR2 YFSETQ. V lost 0 bases and J lost 1, with 10 bases in between. This CDR3 region has 15 residues. CDR3: CASSLVREGNTEAFF. The CDR3 DNA reads as TGCGCCAGCAGCTTGGTCAGGGAAGGGAACACTGAAGCTTTCTTT.

The chain recombines TRBV15 with TRBJ2-1; D gene unclear. V was trimmed by 8 bases and J by 0 bases, leaving 14 bases between them. Germline-derived CDR1 and CDR2 are LNHNV and YYDKDF (reference sequence). The CDR3 sequence is 15 residues long. Here the CDR3 DNA reads TGTGCCACCGCGTCCGCACCAAGCTCCTACAATGAGCAGTTCTTC. It is translated as CATASAPSSYNEQFF.

The chain combines TRBV19 with TRBJ1-1, with D uncertain. Trimming shortened V by 3 bases and J by 4 bases, and 12 bases separated the two germline ends. Per germline, CDR1 LNHDA and CDR2 SQIVND (reference sequence). The CDR3 has 14 amino acids. The CDR3 DNA reads as TGTGCCAGTAGTATCTCCGGGGAGGGCACTGAAGCTTTCTTT. Protein: CASSISGEGTEAFF. Together with reference TRBV19 and TRBJ1-1, the CDR3 gives the full variable domain: DGGITQSPKYLFRKEGQNVTLSCEQNLNHDAMYWYRQDPGQGLRLIYYSQIVNDFQKGDIAEGYSVSREKKESFPLTVTSAQKNPTAFYLCASSISGEGTEAFFGQGTRLTVV.

The chain employs TRBV25-1 and TRBJ1-2; a possible D gene is TRBD1 (5 bases). Trimming left V 1 base short and J 2 bases short, with 8 bases between. The germline CDR1 and CDR2 sequences are MGHDK and SYGVNS. The CDR3 has 14 amino acids. For the CDR3, the DNA is TGTGCCAGCAGTGAATTCGGGGGGAACTATGGCTACACCTTC. It encodes CASSEFGGNYGYTF.

This clone appeared a few times. The V gene is TRBV28, the J gene TRBJ1-6, with no clear D. Germline CDR1 is MDHEN and CDR2 is SYDVKM. CDR3 size: 12 residues. V shed 3 bases and J shed 7 bases, with 4 bases lying between them. The CDR3: CASSFLNSPLHF. The CDR3, as DNA: TGTGCCAGCAGTTTTCTCAATTCACCCCTCCACTTT.

As to this clone: A read error may produce the germline difference seen at one junction end. This chain connects TRBV7-7 to TRBJ2-7; 8 bases fit TRBD1. Per germline, CDR1 SSHAT and CDR2 FNYEAQ (reference sequence). The CDR3 is made up of 14 amino acids. In DNA form, the CDR3 reads TGTGCTAGCAGCCCATCGACAGGGGAATACGAGCAGTACTTC. It codes for CASSPSTGEYEQYF. The full variable domain, in which reference TRBV7-7 and TRBJ2-7 provide the parts outside the CDR3, is GAGVSQSPRYKVTKRGQDVTLRCDPISSHATLYWYQQALGQGPEFLTYFNYEAQPDKSGLPSDRFSAERPEGSISTLTIQRTEQRDSAMYRCASSPSTGEYEQYFGPGTRLTVT.

The gene calls are TRBV28 and TRBJ1-2; D is undetermined. The ends were cut back, 1 base at V and 5 bases at J, with 14 bases in the middle. The CDR3 covers 15 residues. The V gene's germline CDR1 is MDHEN and CDR2 SYDVKM. CDR3 in DNA: TGTGCCAGCAGTTTATCTTGGGTGGAGCATTATGGCTACACCTTC. Encoded protein: CASSLSWVEHYGYTF.

The chain employs TRBV9 and TRBJ2-3; D is ambiguous. In germline, CDR1 is SGDLS, CDR2 YYNGEE. Trimming removed 0 bases at V and 6 bases at J, with 11 bases between. The CDR3 covers 14 residues. The CDR3 loop is CASSVAWVGDTQYF. CDR3 bases: TGTGCCAGCAGCGTAGCGTGGGTGGGGGATACGCAGTATTTT.

This clone was observed a handful of times. The chain employs TRBV18 and TRBJ2-1; TRBD1 aligns across 8 bases. The trim removed 6 bases at V and 6 bases at J, leaving 4 bases unmatched. The CDR3 runs 13 residues. CDR1 and CDR2 from the germline V gene are KGHSH and LQKENI. CDR3 region: CASSLQGGNEQFF. In DNA form, the CDR3 reads TGTGCCAGCTCGTTACAGGGGGGCAATGAGCAGTTCTTC.

V and J are TRBV19 and TRBJ1-2; TRBD1 matches 8 bases. Germline V lookup: CDR1 LNHDA, CDR2 SQIVND (reference sequence). Trimming at V came to 5 bases and at J to 4 bases, leaving 12 bases not matched to a gene. The CDR3 spans 16 residues. CDR3 residues: CASSPRAGGDSYGYTF. The CDR3 nucleotides read TGTGCCAGTAGTCCGCGGGCAGGGGGCGACAGCTATGGCTACACCTTC. The full variable domain, completed using reference TRBV19 and TRBJ1-2, is DGGITQSPKYLFRKEGQNVTLSCEQNLNHDAMYWYRQDPGQGLRLIYYSQIVNDFQKGDIAEGYSVSREKKESFPLTVTSAQKNPTAFYLCASSPRAGGDSYGYTFGSGTRLTVV.

This clone was observed a few times. V usage is TRBV5-5 and J usage is TRBJ2-2, with 9 bases identical to TRBD1. The V gene's germline CDR1 is SGHKS and CDR2 YYEKEE (reference sequence). The CDR3 length is 16 residues. The junction had 3 bases not matched to a gene; V was cut back by 2 bases and J by 1 base. Here the CDR3 DNA reads TGTGCCAGCAGCTTTACAGGGGGCAGGAACACCGGGGAGCTGTTTTTT. Translating it yields CASSFTGGRNTGELFF.

The chain uses TRBV4-1 and TRBJ1-4, with D tentatively TRBD1 (6 bases). From germline, CDR1 is MGHRA and CDR2 YSYEKL. There are 16 residues in the CDR3. Trimming left V 9 bases short and J 3 bases short, with 20 bases between. For the CDR3, the DNA is TGCGCCAGTAGGTCAGGGGATGGTTCGGCTAATGAAAAACTGTTTTTT. Amino acid sequence: CASRSGDGSANEKLFF.

V is TRBV19 and J is TRBJ2-3; D tentatively reads TRBD1 or TRBD2 (5 bases each). The CDR3 is 15 residues long. CDR1 and CDR2 from the germline V gene are LNHDA and SQIVND (reference sequence). V was pared by 3 bases and J by 1 base, with 11 bases between. CDR3 loop: CASSIGTAGTDTQYF. DNA for the CDR3: TGTGCCAGTAGTATTGGGACGGCGGGCACAGATACGCAGTATTTT.

There are a few counts of this clone. This chain joins TRBV14 and TRBJ1-4, with a weak D call TRBD1 (5 bases). The germline V gene encodes CDR1 SGHDN and CDR2 FVKESK. V dropped 1 base and J dropped 7 bases, with 16 bases sitting between them. The CDR3 is 16 amino acids. The CDR3 loop is CASSQVSGLRSEKLFF. For the CDR3, the DNA is TGTGCCAGCAGCCAAGTTTCGGGACTACGATCTGAAAAACTGTTTTTT.

The V gene is TRBV7-3, the J gene TRBJ1-2; D may be TRBD1 (5 bases). From germline, CDR1 is SGHTA and CDR2 FQGTGA. V was pared by 2 bases and J by 8 bases, with 15 bases between. This CDR3 comprises 14 residues. CDR3 sequence reads: CASSLQGSAEGYTF. The CDR3 region has the DNA TGTGCCAGCAGCTTACAGGGCTCGGCGGAAGGCTACACCTTC.

This clone was seen just once. The V and J genes are TRBV4-3 and TRBJ1-1; the match to TRBD1 covers 9 bases. CDR3 length equals 17 residues. Trimming took 3 bases from V and 4 from J; bases not matched to a gene: 12. CDR1 and CDR2 from the germline V gene are LGHNA and YSLEER. CDR3 bases: TGCGCCAGCAGCCACTCCTACCGGGACAGGGTTTTCACTGAAGCTTTCTTT. It encodes CASSHSYRDRVFTEAFF.

This sequence joins TRBV11-2 and TRBJ1-1; D is uncertain. Germline CDR1 reads SGHAT; CDR2 reads FQNNGV. The CDR3 totals 13 residues. Trimming cost V 6 bases and J 10 bases, with 18 bases left between them. The CDR3 bases are TGTGCCAGCAGGGAAACCAGAACACTGAGAGCTTTCTTT. It is translated as CASRETRTLRAFF.

This sequence joins TRBV6-5 and TRBJ2-1; 9 nucleotides match TRBD2. Germline V CDR1 and CDR2: MNHEY, SVGAGI. The CDR3 is 15 amino acids. With 2 bases clipped from V and 7 bases from J, the junction kept 6 bases outside the gene matches. The CDR3 DNA sequence: TGTGCCAGCAGTTACGAGCGGGGGGCTCAGAATGAGCAGTTCTTC. Protein: CASSYERGAQNEQFF.

This clone occurred a few times. The chain couples TRBV7-9 to TRBJ2-4; possible D gene TRBD1, 6 bases. Germline CDR1 SEHNR, CDR2 FQNEAQ (reference sequence). This CDR3 is 14 amino acids long. The V and J ends lost 0 bases and 6 bases respectively, with 9 bases between them. The CDR3 region has the DNA TGTGCCAGCAGCTTAGCACAGGGTGCAAACATTCAGTACTTC. This gives the protein CASSLAQGANIQYF.

The rearrangement joins TRBV11-2 to TRBJ2-2; no firm D call. The V and J ends lost 5 bases and 0 bases respectively, with 10 bases between them. Per the germline V gene, CDR1 is SGHAT and CDR2 is FQNNGV. The CDR3 covers 15 residues. CDR3 sequence reads: CASSPGRSNTGELFF. Here the CDR3 DNA reads TGTGCCAGCAGCCCGGGCAGATCGAACACCGGGGAGCTGTTTTTT.

CDR3 coding DNA: TGTGCCAGCAGTTATACGGTTTCGAACACTGAAGCTTTCTTT. It yields the protein CASSYTVSNTEAFF. The chain couples TRBV6-5 to TRBJ1-1; no clear D gene. The CDR3 extends over 14 amino acids. Germline V lookup: CDR1 MNHEY, CDR2 SVGAGI. V was trimmed by 3 bases and J by 1 base, leaving 9 bases between them.

CDR3 protein: CASSVRSYNEQFF. CDR3 DNA sequence: TGTGCCAGCAGTGTAAGGTCCTACAATGAGCAGTTCTTC. The V call is TRBV2, the J call TRBJ2-1; D uncertain. V was cut by 4 bases and J by 1 base, with 5 bases left in between. The CDR3 runs to 13 residues. Germline V gene data show CDR1 as SNHLY and CDR2 as FYNNEI.

This chain joins TRBV19 and TRBJ1-6, with unresolved D. This CDR3 contains 14 residues. The germline V and J ends were trimmed by 5 bases and 7 bases, with 12 bases remaining between them. CDR1 and CDR2 from the germline V gene are LNHDA and SQIVND (reference sequence). The DNA of the CDR3 is TGTGCCAGTAGTCCCGGAAGGGAAAATTCACCCCTCCACTTT. Residues: CASSPGRENSPLHF.

The chain couples TRBV29-1 to TRBJ2-7; a possible D gene is TRBD1 (6 bases). V was shortened by 4 bases and J by 2 bases, with 12 bases between the two germline ends. Germline CDR1 is SQVTM and CDR2 is ANQGSEA. The CDR3 has 13 amino acids. Written as DNA, the CDR3 is TGCAGCGTTGGGACAGCCGAAACCTACGAGCAGTACGTC. Amino acids: CSVGTAETYEQYV.

This clone appeared a few times. This CDR3 is CASSEQWAQGEAFF. CDR3 in DNA: TGTGCCAGCAGTGAACAGTGGGCCCAAGGTGAAGCTTTCTTT. V is TRBV6-1 and J is TRBJ1-1; D remains ambiguous. V lost 2 bases, J lost 7 bases, and 14 bases lay in between. This CDR3 region has 14 residues. The germline V gene encodes CDR1 MNHNS and CDR2 SASEGT.